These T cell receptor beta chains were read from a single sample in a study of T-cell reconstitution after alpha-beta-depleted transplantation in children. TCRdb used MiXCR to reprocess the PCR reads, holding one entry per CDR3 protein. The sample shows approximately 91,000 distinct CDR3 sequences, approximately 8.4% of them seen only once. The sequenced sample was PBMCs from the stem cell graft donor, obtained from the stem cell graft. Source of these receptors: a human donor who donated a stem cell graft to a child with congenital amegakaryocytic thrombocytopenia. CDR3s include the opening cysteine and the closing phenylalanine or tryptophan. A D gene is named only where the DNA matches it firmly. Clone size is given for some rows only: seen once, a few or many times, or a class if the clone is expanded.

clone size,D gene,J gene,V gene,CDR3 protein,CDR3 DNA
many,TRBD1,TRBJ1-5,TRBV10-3,CALRDRDREPQHF,TGTGCCCTCCGGGACAGGGATAGGGAGCCCCAGCATTTT
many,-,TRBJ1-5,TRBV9,CASSVRGAHQPQHF,TGTGCCAGCAGCGTACGGGGGGCACATCAGCCCCAGCATTTT
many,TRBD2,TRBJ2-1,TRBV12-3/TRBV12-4,CASSRTSGGGEQFF,TGTGCCAGCAGTCGTACTAGCGGGGGGGGTGAGCAGTTCTTC
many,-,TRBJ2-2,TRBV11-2,CASSPEAARSLNTGELFF,TGTGCCAGCAGCCCCGAAGCGGCTAGATCCCTCAACACCGGGGAGCTGTTTTTT
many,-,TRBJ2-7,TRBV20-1,CSAHKTDTYEQYF,TGCAGTGCCCACAAGACGGATACCTACGAGCAGTACTTC
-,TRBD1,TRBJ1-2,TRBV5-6,CASSSGTGIYGYTF,TGTGCCAGCAGCTCCGGGACAGGGATCTATGGCTACACCTTC
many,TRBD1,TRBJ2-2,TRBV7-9,CASRPGQTGTGELFF,TGTGCCAGCAGACCGGGACAGACGGGCACCGGGGAGCTGTTTTTT
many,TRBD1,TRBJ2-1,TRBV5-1,CASSDRTGSYNEQFF,TGCGCCAGCAGCGACAGGACAGGGTCCTACAATGAGCAGTTCTTC
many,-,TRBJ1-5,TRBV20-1,CSAITGNQPQHF,TGCAGTGCTATTACAGGCAATCAGCCCCAGCATTTT
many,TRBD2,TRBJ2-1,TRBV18,CASSPAGTSVEQFF,TGTGCCAGCTCACCGGCCGGGACTAGCGTTGAGCAGTTCTTC
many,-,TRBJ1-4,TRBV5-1,CASSLYASMNEKLFF,TGCGCCAGCAGCTTGTACGCCAGTATGAATGAAAAACTGTTTTTT
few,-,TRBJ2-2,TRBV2,CASSETGANTGELFF,TGTGCCAGCAGTGAAACGGGGGCGAACACCGGGGAGCTGTTTTTT
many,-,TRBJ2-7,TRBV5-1,CASSSYGDSGPSEQYF,TGCGCCAGCAGCTCATATGGGGACAGCGGGCCTTCCGAGCAGTACTTC
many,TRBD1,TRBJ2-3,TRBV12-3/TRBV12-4,CASSRGQGAGTDTQYF,TGTGCCAGCAGTCGAGGACAGGGGGCGGGCACAGATACGCAGTATTTT
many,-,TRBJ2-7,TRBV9,CASSPRGAGEQYF,TGTGCCAGCAGCCCCCGCGGGGCGGGCGAGCAGTACTTC
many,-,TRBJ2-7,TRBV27,CASNRRGGEQYF,TGTGCCAGCAACCGAAGGGGGGGCGAGCAGTACTTC
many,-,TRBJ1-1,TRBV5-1,CASSPMGGAVNTEAFF,TGCGCCAGCAGCCCGATGGGAGGGGCGGTGAACACTGAAGCTTTCTTT
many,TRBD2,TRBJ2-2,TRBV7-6,CASSLGPSGNTGELFF,TGTGCCAGCAGCTTAGGTCCTAGCGGGAACACCGGGGAGCTGTTTTTT
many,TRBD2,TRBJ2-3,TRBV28,CASSWSGGARTDTQYF,TGTGCCAGCAGTTGGAGCGGGGGGGCGAGGACAGATACGCAGTATTTT
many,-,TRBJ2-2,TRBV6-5,CASSYRRDTGELFF,TGTGCCAGCAGTTACCGACGGGACACCGGGGAGCTGTTTTTT
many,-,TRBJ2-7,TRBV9,CASSPSQPAHEQYF,TGTGCCAGCAGCCCATCTCAGCCCGCCCACGAGCAGTACTTC
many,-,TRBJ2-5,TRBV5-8,CASSSLAWETQYF,TGTGCCAGCAGTTCACTAGCCTGGGAGACCCAGTACTTC
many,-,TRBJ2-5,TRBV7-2,CASSRTRTEETQYF,TGTGCCAGCAGCCGGACCCGGACAGAAGAGACCCAGTACTTC
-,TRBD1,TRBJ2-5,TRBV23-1,CASSHGGQQETQYF,TGCGCCAGCAGTCATGGGGGACAGCAAGAGACCCAGTACTTC
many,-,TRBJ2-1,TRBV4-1,CASTHVGRRSYNEQFF,TGCGCCAGCACCCATGTAGGGAGACGTTCCTACAATGAGCAGTTCTTC
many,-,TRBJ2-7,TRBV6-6,CASRPAGYEQYF,TGTGCCAGCAGGCCCGCGGGCTACGAGCAGTACTTC
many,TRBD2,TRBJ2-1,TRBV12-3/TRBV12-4,CASSLGGGSFF,TGTGCCAGCAGTTTAGGGGGAGGGTCGTTCTTC
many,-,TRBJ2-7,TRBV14,CASSQTQGKYEQYF,TGTGCCAGCAGCCAAACACAGGGAAAATACGAGCAGTACTTC
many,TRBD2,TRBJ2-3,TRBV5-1,CASSPGLAGDTDTQYF,TGCGCCAGCAGCCCGGGACTAGCGGGGGACACAGATACGCAGTATTTT
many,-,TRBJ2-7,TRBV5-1,CASRYRVASYEQYF,TGCGCCAGCAGATACAGGGTCGCTTCCTACGAGCAGTACTTC
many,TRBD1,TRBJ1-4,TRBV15,CATSRGQANEKLFF,TGTGCCACCAGCAGGGGACAGGCAAATGAAAAACTGTTTTTT
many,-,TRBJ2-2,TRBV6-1,CASSAWRVYGKNTGELFF,TGTGCCAGCAGTGCTTGGAGGGTGTATGGGAAGAACACCGGGGAGCTGTTTTTT
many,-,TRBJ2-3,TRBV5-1,CASSLQGPGTDTQYF,TGCGCCAGCAGCTTGCAGGGGCCAGGCACAGATACGCAGTATTTT
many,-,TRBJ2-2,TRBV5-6,CASSLNGGHGELFF,TGTGCCAGCAGCTTGAACGGGGGCCACGGGGAGCTGTTTTTT
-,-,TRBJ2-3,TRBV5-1,CASSRGETTDTQYF,TGCGCCAGCAGCCGCGGGGAAACCACAGATACGCAGTATTTT
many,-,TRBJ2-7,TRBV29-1,CSVGMGVYEQYF,TGCAGCGTGGGAATGGGGGTCTACGAGCAGTACTTC
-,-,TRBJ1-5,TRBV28,CASSFQGDQPQHF,TGTGCCAGCAGTTTTCAAGGCGATCAGCCCCAGCATTTT